This TCR beta chain was identified during a study of post-analysis software for immune sequencing data. Notes on the study in general: Roughly 5 TRBV segments were significantly more frequent in patients than in controls. TRBV5-6, TRBV5-1 and TRBV20-1 were among these segments.

Prepared libraries of TCR beta cDNA carried unique molecular identifiers. T cells numbering roughly 0.85 to 11 million gave rise to 450,000 to 550,000 cDNA molecules. TCRdb passed the PCR reads through MiXCR, listing each CDR3 protein once. The sample carries 400,000 to 500,000 distinct CDR3 sequences, approximately 37% recorded once. This clonotype was observed a handful of times. Antigen: not known. CDR1 and CDR2 (germline): SGDLS, YYNGEE. V lost 0 bases to trimming and J lost 1 base; unmatched junction nucleotides: 6. The CDR3 runs to 16 residues. Sequencing was carried out using blood. The source is a girl aged 2-9 years with multiple sclerosis. The V gene is TRBV9, the J gene TRBJ1-2; 7 positions agree with TRBD1. The CDR3 DNA follows: TGTGCCAGCAGCGTAGAGAGGACAGGACTTAACTATGGCTACACCTTC. It encodes CASSVERTGLNYGYTF.